The 9 T cell receptor beta chains given below trace back to one sample, sequenced in a study of T cells in women clearing cervical HPV infection. Libraries were prepared by immunoSEQ multiplex PCR; TCRdb keeps only in-frame clonotypes and omits some of them. Reported are approximately 35,000 clones; the ten largest clones contain less than 9.5%. Sequencing was performed on blood buffy coat. Every receptor here comes from a woman aged 18 to 69 with a cervical HPV16 infection that either progressed to CIN3+ or cleared (not recorded which).

On this clone: The CDR3 extends 3 residues past the end of the read, so its final part is completed from the germline J gene. J is TRBJ1-2 and V is TRBV13, with D unresolved. This CDR3 region has 12 residues. Germline CDR1 reads PRHDT; CDR2 reads FYEKMQ (reference sequence). The CDR3 loop reads CASSPLADTYTF. The covered CDR3 bases are TGTGCCAGCAGCCCACTAGCAGATACC. The full variable domain, its missing parts supplied by reference TRBV13 and TRBJ1-2, is AAGVIQSPRHLIKEKRETATLKCYPIPRHDTVYWYQQGPGQDPQFLISFYEKMQSDKGSIPDRFSAQQFSDYHSELNMSSLELGDSALYFCASSPLADTYTFGSGTRLTVV.

Comment on this clone: At one end, the junction sequence differs from germline, possibly due to a read error. The CDR3 extends 3 residues past the end of the read, so its final part is completed from the germline J gene. V and J are TRBV4-2 and TRBJ1-2; unclear D gene. The CDR3 length is 15 residues. Germline values: CDR1 LGHNA, CDR2 YNFKEQ. CDR3: CASSQETIPYYGYTF. CDR3 DNA, as far as it was read: TGCGCCAGCAGCCAAGAGACAATCCCATACTATGGC.

Incomplete CDR3 DNA: TGTGCCAGCGGCCGGGACTATAACACAGATACG. It specifies CASGRDYNTDT. The entire CDR3 sequence reads CASGRDYNTDTQYF. V is TRBV11-1 and J is TRBJ2-3, with 7 bases lining up with TRBD2. From the germline J gene comes the end of the CDR3, since the read stops 3 residues before it. Trimming cost V 8 bases and J 2 bases; bases outside gene matches: 7. The CDR3 is 14 residues long. Germline values: CDR1 SGHAT, CDR2 FQDESV (reference sequence).

About this clone itself: Read data end 3 residues before the CDR3 end; the end is taken from the germline J gene. The chain recombines TRBV7-9 with TRBJ1-1; D not certain. Germline CDR1 SEHNR, CDR2 FQNEAQ (reference sequence). V was cut by 3 bases and J by 1 base, with 6 bases left in between. The CDR3 sequence is 13 residues long. CDR3 sequence reads: CASSFGENTEAFF. The CDR3 bases that were read are TGTGCCAGCAGCTTCGGTGAGAACACTGAA.

Points on this clone: Read coverage stops 3 residues before the CDR3 terminus; the germline J gene supplies the remainder. The chain carries TRBV19 and TRBJ1-1, with D possibly matching TRBD1 (5 bases). The V gene lost 0 bases and the J gene lost 4 bases, with 15 bases spanning the gap. Germline V gene data show CDR1 as LNHDA and CDR2 as SQIVND (reference sequence). This CDR3 spans 16 amino acids. The CDR3 bases that were read are TGTGCCAGTAGTATAGACCAGGGTGAGGCTCGCACTGAA. This encodes CASSIDQGEARTE. The full CDR3 sequence reads CASSIDQGEARTEAFF.

Concerning this clone itself: The read stops 3 residues short of the end of the CDR3; the missing end is completed from the germline J gene. This sequence joins TRBV5-1 and TRBJ2-3, with 7 bases lining up with TRBD1. V shed 4 bases, J shed 5 bases, and the junction held 16 bases outside the gene matches. Germline CDR1 SGHRS, CDR2 YFSETQ. The CDR3 consists of 17 residues. The CDR3 bases that were read are TGCGCCAGCAGCAGAAAGGGGACAGACGGTCGGAGAGATACG. This sequence encodes CASSRKGTDGRRDT. The entire CDR3 sequence reads CASSRKGTDGRRDTQYF.

A word on this clone: Read data end 3 residues before the CDR3 end; the end is taken from the germline J gene. The gene calls are TRBV30 and TRBJ1-6, with D perhaps TRBD1 (6 bases). This CDR3 comprises 14 residues. Looked up from germline, CDR1 is GTSNPN and CDR2 is SVGIG (reference sequence). V lost 1 base and J 7 bases, leaving 11 bases between the germline ends. CDR3 bases read: TGTGCCTGGAGTGATGGACAGAGGAATTCACCC. As protein: CAWSDGQRNSP. The complete CDR3 protein is CAWSDGQRNSPLHF.

Comments on this clone: The sequence runs out 3 residues before the end of the CDR3; the remainder is reconstructed from the germline J gene. The chain uses TRBV5-6 and TRBJ2-3, with TRBD2 as a possible D gene (5 bases). V lost 4 bases and J 6 bases, leaving 9 bases between the germline ends. The V gene's germline CDR1 is SGHDT and CDR2 YYEEEE. This CDR3 spans 12 amino acids. The CDR3 sequence: CASSARGDTQYF. The covered CDR3 bases are TGTGCCAGCAGCGCAAGAGGGGATACG.

On this clone: Read coverage stops 3 residues before the CDR3 terminus; the germline J gene supplies the remainder. The chain recombines TRBV6-1 with TRBJ1-2, with D perhaps TRBD1 (6 bases). Germline assignment: CDR1 MNHNS and CDR2 SASEGT. The CDR3 is 15 residues long. The covered CDR3 bases are TGTGCCAGCAGTGAACAGGGGTTAACTTCCTACGAC. Translating it yields CASSEQGLTSYD. The full CDR3 protein is CASSEQGLTSYDYTF.